Listed here is a single T cell receptor beta chain. Its antigen is still unknown. This record comes from a study of cytotoxic CD8 clonotypes in ibrutinib-treated CLL. Study-wide background: When averaged across all of the samples, the counts came to approximately 280,000 productive templates and more than 85,000 productive rearrangements. General observations from the study: The study found public clonotypes uncommon, contracting or stable on treatment.

Investigators sought sequencing depths of between 1 in 200,000 and 1 in 1 million T cells. Some clones are missing from TCRdb's copy, which holds only in-frame ones; the method was immunoSEQ multiplex PCR. This sample has about 97,000 clones, with over 60% found just once. The germline gives CDR1 MGHRA, CDR2 YSYEKL. This CDR3 has 14 residues. The germline V and J ends were trimmed by 3 bases and 6 bases, with 12 bases remaining between them. The sequence was collected from a human donor with chronic lymphocytic leukemia. Sample: PBMCs, taken after 24 months of ibrutinib treatment. V is TRBV4-1 and J is TRBJ2-1, with D maybe TRBD1 (6 bases). As DNA, the CDR3 is TGCGCCAGCAGCCAGACAGACAGGCCCAATGAGCAGTTCTTC. Translated: CASSQTDRPNEQFF.